The 30 T cell receptor beta chains below all came from one sample that was sequenced in a study of T-cell reconstitution after alpha-beta-depleted transplantation in children. It was with unique molecular identifiers that the TCRbeta library was prepared. TCRdb passed the PCR reads through MiXCR, listing each CDR3 protein once. The repertoire holds hundreds of thousands of distinct CDR3 sequences, with under 15% as singletons. Sequenced material: PBMCs, taken before TCRalphabeta/CD19-depleted stem cell transplant. These receptors all stem from a girl aged 2-10 years with congenital amegakaryocytic thrombocytopenia, due to receive a stem cell transplant.

Only a few counts were recorded for this clonotype. The chain is built from TRBV6-5 and TRBJ2-1; TRBD2 matches 8 bases. The CDR3 sequence is 16 residues long. J gave up 7 bases and V 0 bases, and 8 bases lay outside the gene matches. CDR1 and CDR2 (germline): MNHEY, SVGAGI. This CDR3 is CASSYSVTSVGNEQFF. The CDR3 DNA follows: TGTGCCAGCAGTTACTCTGTGACTAGCGTTGGAAATGAGCAGTTCTTC.

The chain combines TRBV7-9 with TRBJ2-5; TRBD2 matches 11 bases. The CDR3 is 14 amino acids. V was clipped by 5 bases and J by 5 bases; unmatched bases: 4. CDR1 and CDR2 from the germline V gene are SEHNR and FQNEAQ (reference sequence). CDR3 DNA: TGTGCCAGCAGCCATACTAGCGGGAGCGAGACCCAGTACTTC. Its protein product is CASSHTSGSETQYF.

This clonotype was detected many times. The chain employs TRBV5-1 and TRBJ2-7, with D hard to call. The CDR3 contains 13 residues. With 2 bases removed from V and 2 bases from J, the gap between germline ends came to 8 bases. The V gene's germline CDR1 is SGHRS and CDR2 YFSETQ. This CDR3 is CASSFISPYEQYF. The CDR3 nucleotides are TGCGCCAGCAGCTTCATAAGCCCCTACGAGCAGTACTTC.

This clonotype was counted at least ten times. The gene calls are TRBV20-1 and TRBJ1-3; D not certain. V was trimmed by 2 bases and J by 2 bases, leaving 13 bases between them. From germline, CDR1 is DFQATT and CDR2 SNEGSKA (reference sequence). The CDR3 totals 15 residues. CDR3 DNA sequence: TGCAGTGCTAGAAGTGTACCGACGACTGGAAACACCATATATTTT. This translates into CSARSVPTTGNTIYF.

The chain links TRBV7-2 to TRBJ2-3; D not certain. Germline CDR1 is SGHTA and CDR2 is FQGNSA. V was shortened by 5 bases and J by 1 base, with 13 bases between the two germline ends. CDR3 length equals 15 residues. The CDR3 is CASSAIGRGTDTQYF. In DNA, the CDR3 is TGTGCCAGCAGCGCCATCGGGCGCGGCACAGATACGCAGTATTTT.

V and J are TRBV18 and TRBJ2-5, with D maybe TRBD2 (5 bases). The CDR3 consists of 14 residues. V lost 6 bases to trimming and J lost 2 bases, with 13 bases between them. Per the germline V gene, CDR1 is KGHSH and CDR2 is LQKENI. CDR3 in DNA: TGTGCCAGCTCCTTCCCGGGGAATCAAGAGACCCAGTACTTC. This sequence encodes CASSFPGNQETQYF.

J is TRBJ1-3 and V is TRBV25-1; D gene unclear. V was shortened by 2 bases and J by 4 bases, with 9 bases between the two germline ends. The germline CDR1 and CDR2 sequences are MGHDK and SYGVNS. The CDR3 sequence is 14 residues long. The CDR3 region is CASSERAGGNTIYF. CDR3 bases: TGTGCCAGCAGTGAAAGGGCAGGCGGAAACACCATATATTTT.

This clonotype was counted at least ten times. V usage is TRBV11-2 and J usage is TRBJ1-1; D unclear. CDR1 and CDR2 (germline): SGHAT, FQNNGV. V was trimmed by 5 bases and J by 3 bases, leaving 10 bases between them. This CDR3 comprises 13 residues. CDR3 in amino acids: CASSPSFYTEAFF. The CDR3 bases are TGTGCCAGCAGCCCCTCCTTTTACACTGAAGCTTTCTTT.

This clonotype was observed a handful of times. This chain joins TRBV2 and TRBJ2-2, with 7 bases that match TRBD1. V shed 4 bases and J 3 bases; nucleotides not matched to a gene: 5. This CDR3 is 15 amino acids long. Germline loops: CDR1 SNHLY, CDR2 FYNNEI. The CDR3 loop is CASSGTGSDTGELFF. CDR3 in DNA: TGTGCCAGCAGTGGGACAGGCTCGGACACCGGGGAGCTGTTTTTT. The entire variable domain, with the rest obtained from reference TRBV2 and TRBJ2-2, is as follows: EPEVTQTPSHQVTQMGQEVILRCVPISNHLYFYWYRQILGQKVEFLVSFYNNEISEKSEIFDDQFSVERPDGSNFTLKIRSTKLEDSAMYFCASSGTGSDTGELFFGEGSRLTVL.

Only a few counts were recorded for this clonotype. DNA for the CDR3: TGCGCCAGCAGCCCCGGCGGGTCAGGGGTGATTGGCTACACCTTC. Its translation is CASSPGGSGVIGYTF. V and J are TRBV5-1 and TRBJ1-2, with a tentative D call TRBD1 (6 bases). Per germline, CDR1 SGHRS and CDR2 YFSETQ. The V end lost 4 bases, the J end lost 7 bases, and 20 bases lay between the germline ends. This CDR3 has 15 residues.

The J gene is TRBJ2-5, the V gene TRBV7-9, with D tentatively TRBD1 or TRBD2 (5 bases each). The CDR3 has 14 amino acids. V was clipped by 5 bases and J by 6 bases, with 16 bases between them. CDR1 is SEHNR, CDR2 FQNEAQ, per germline (reference sequence). The CDR3 loop reads CASSPGRPEKTQYF. For the CDR3, the DNA is TGTGCCAGCAGCCCGGGACGCCCGGAGAAGACCCAGTACTTC.

This clonotype was counted at least ten times. The rearrangement links TRBV20-1 to TRBJ2-3; 12 bases fit TRBD2. CDR3 length equals 16 residues. The germline CDR1 and CDR2 sequences are DFQATT and SNEGSKA (reference sequence). Losses at the gene ends were 5 bases for V and 2 bases for J; bases not matched to a gene: 8. The CDR3: CSASTGLAGPTDTQYF. The CDR3 region has the DNA TGCAGTGCTTCCACCGGACTAGCGGGACCCACAGATACGCAGTATTTT.

This clonotype showed up just a few times. The chain has TRBV5-1 and TRBJ2-1; D gene unclear. Germline CDR1 and CDR2: SGHRS and YFSETQ. V was trimmed by 3 bases and J by 4 bases, leaving 11 bases between them. The CDR3 loop spans 14 amino acids. The CDR3 DNA follows: TGCGCCAGCAGCTCGCGGCCATGGTACAATGAGCAGTTCTTC. Translating it yields CASSSRPWYNEQFF. The full variable domain, completed using reference TRBV5-1 and TRBJ2-1, is KAGVTQTPRYLIKTRGQQVTLSCSPISGHRSVSWYQQTPGQGLQFLFEYFSETQRNKGNFPGRFSGRQFSNSRSEMNVSTLELGDSALYLCASSSRPWYNEQFFGPGTRLTVL.

V is TRBV5-1 and J is TRBJ2-7, with a possible D match to TRBD2 (5 bases). Germline V CDR1 and CDR2: SGHRS, YFSETQ. The V end lost 1 base, the J end lost 0 bases, and 17 bases lay between the germline ends. This CDR3 is built from 17 residues. The DNA of the CDR3 is TGCGCCAGCAGCTTGTGGTCGGACCGACGGGACTCCTACGAGCAGTACTTC. It translates to CASSLWSDRRDSYEQYF.

This clonotype was recorded at least ten times. In DNA, the CDR3 is TGCAGTTCCCTAGGGACTAGCGAGACAGATACGCAGTATTTT. It yields the protein CSSLGTSETDTQYF. This chain connects TRBV20-1 to TRBJ2-3; 10 nucleotides match TRBD2. CDR1 DFQATT and CDR2 SNEGSKA come from the germline V gene (reference sequence). Germline trimming cut 8 bases from V and 3 bases from J; bases unmatched to any gene: 8. CDR3 length: 14 amino acids.

The chain links TRBV5-1 to TRBJ2-7; unclear D gene. The CDR3 has 15 residues. V dropped 4 bases and J dropped 3 bases, with 17 bases sitting between them. Germline CDR1 reads SGHRS; CDR2 reads YFSETQ. The CDR3, as DNA: TGCGCCAGCAGCCCCATCTCCTTGGCGAACTACGAGCAGTACTTC. As protein: CASSPISLANYEQYF.

This clonotype was found many times. This sequence joins TRBV20-1 and TRBJ2-1; D ambiguous. In germline, CDR1 is DFQATT, CDR2 SNEGSKA (reference sequence). The length of the CDR3 is 16 residues. Deletions cut 5 bases from V and 4 bases from J, with 21 bases between. The CDR3 sequence: CSAGETRAERYNEQFF. CDR3 in DNA: TGCAGTGCTGGGGAAACCCGGGCCGAGAGATACAATGAGCAGTTCTTC.

This clonotype has just a few counts. V gene TRBV2 combines with J gene TRBJ2-1; D unclear. This CDR3 has 14 residues. CDR1 and CDR2 (germline): SNHLY, FYNNEI. Trimming removed 7 bases from V and 6 bases from J, with 16 bases in between. The CDR3 sequence: CASNLAINVNEQFF. The CDR3 coding sequence is TGTGCCAGCAATCTGGCCATAAACGTCAATGAGCAGTTCTTC. Complete variable domain (other parts from reference TRBV2 and TRBJ2-1): EPEVTQTPSHQVTQMGQEVILRCVPISNHLYFYWYRQILGQKVEFLVSFYNNEISEKSEIFDDQFSVERPDGSNFTLKIRSTKLEDSAMYFCASNLAINVNEQFFGPGTRLTVL.

This clonotype has only a few counts. The chain combines TRBV5-1 with TRBJ2-1; TRBD2 matches 13 bases. V lost 0 bases and J lost 3; bases outside the gene matches: 6. Germline-derived CDR1 and CDR2 are SGHRS and YFSETQ. CDR3 length: 18 residues. CDR3 in DNA: TGCGCCAGCAGCTTGGGGGGGACTAGCGGGACCCTCTACAATGAGCAGTTCTTC. It is translated as CASSLGGTSGTLYNEQFF.

This clonotype was counted many times. Just one base apart from a much larger clone, this may be a read error. The CDR3 region is CASSLVGEEQFF. Written as DNA, the CDR3 is TGCGCCAGCAGCTTGGTGGGCGAAGAGCAGTTCTTC. The J gene is TRBJ2-1, the V gene TRBV5-1; unclear D gene. CDR1 and CDR2 from the germline V gene are SGHRS and YFSETQ. V dropped 0 bases and J dropped 10 bases, with 8 bases sitting between them. The CDR3 loop spans 12 amino acids.

This clonotype has ten or more counts. The chain recombines TRBV20-1 with TRBJ2-7; D assignment may be TRBD1 or TRBD2 (5 bases each). Germline V gives CDR1 DFQATT, CDR2 SNEGSKA (reference sequence). V dropped 3 bases and J dropped 2 bases, with 14 bases sitting between them. This CDR3 has 14 amino acids. CDR3: CSARRDGKTYEQYF. Written as DNA, the CDR3 is TGCAGTGCTAGGAGGGACGGGAAGACCTACGAGCAGTACTTC.

This clonotype was found many times. The chain is built from TRBV5-1 and TRBJ2-3; 12 bases line up with TRBD2. The CDR3 runs 16 residues. The ends lost 4 bases at V and 2 bases at J; junction bases unmatched: 5. Germline values: CDR1 SGHRS, CDR2 YFSETQ. The CDR3 protein is CASSGGLAGTTDTQYF. CDR3 bases: TGCGCCAGCAGCGGAGGACTAGCGGGGACCACAGATACGCAGTATTTT. The full variable domain, its missing parts supplied by reference TRBV5-1 and TRBJ2-3, is KAGVTQTPRYLIKTRGQQVTLSCSPISGHRSVSWYQQTPGQGLQFLFEYFSETQRNKGNFPGRFSGRQFSNSRSEMNVSTLELGDSALYLCASSGGLAGTTDTQYFGPGTRLTVL.

This clonotype was counted ten times or more. J is TRBJ2-6 and V is TRBV28, with a possible D match to TRBD2 (5 bases). Germline CDR1 MDHEN, CDR2 SYDVKM. Trimming cost V 6 bases and J 0 bases, with 9 bases left between them. This CDR3 spans 15 amino acids. CDR3 DNA: TGTGCCAGCAGCCGGGATCCCTCTGGGGCCAACGTCCTGACTTTC. Translation: CASSRDPSGANVLTF.

This chain uses TRBV20-1 with TRBJ2-5; no clear D gene. CDR1 and CDR2 (germline): DFQATT, SNEGSKA (reference sequence). Trimming took 3 bases from V and 5 from J, leaving 7 bases between them. CDR3 length: 11 amino acids. In DNA form, the CDR3 reads TGCAGTGCTAGTGAATCGGAGACCCAGTACTTC. Amino acids: CSASESETQYF.

In this sample, this clonotype turned up many times. The V call is TRBV19, the J call TRBJ1-2; no clear D. This CDR3 comprises 15 residues. With 10 bases removed from V and 1 base from J, the gap between germline ends came to 19 bases. Germline CDR1 LNHDA, CDR2 SQIVND (reference sequence). CDR3 sequence (DNA): TGTGCCAACCGGACCGGGGTACCCTATAACTATGGCTACACCTTC. Its translation is CANRTGVPYNYGYTF.

This rearrangement joins TRBV29-1 to TRBJ2-5; D remains unclear. V gave up 0 bases and J gave up 6 bases, with 14 bases separating them. Germline V gene data show CDR1 as SQVTM and CDR2 as ANQGSEA. The CDR3 extends over 14 amino acids. The CDR3 reads CSVEDPSRVQTQYF. CDR3 bases: TGCAGCGTTGAAGATCCGTCCCGGGTGCAGACCCAGTACTTC.

This clonotype has ten or more counts. V is TRBV20-1 and J is TRBJ2-1; D unclear. Trimming stripped 6 bases from V and 3 bases from J, with 21 bases between. CDR1 and CDR2 from the germline V gene are DFQATT and SNEGSKA (reference sequence). The CDR3 totals 16 residues. The CDR3 sequence is CSAAWLGSKVYNEQFF. CDR3 coding DNA: TGCAGTGCAGCCTGGTTGGGGTCAAAGGTCTACAATGAGCAGTTCTTC.

In this sample, this clonotype turned up many times. This chain connects TRBV20-1 to TRBJ2-7, with D uncertain. Trimming removed 4 bases from V and 2 bases from J, with 12 bases in between. The CDR3 consists of 13 residues. The germline V gene encodes CDR1 DFQATT and CDR2 SNEGSKA (reference sequence). This chain's CDR3 is CSANIAGPYEQYF. The CDR3 bases are TGCAGTGCTAATATAGCCGGTCCCTACGAGCAGTACTTC.

V is TRBV6-1 and J is TRBJ2-7, with D tentatively TRBD2 (6 bases). This CDR3 has 15 residues. Trimming cost V 7 bases and J 5 bases, with 21 bases left between them. The germline gives CDR1 MNHNS, CDR2 SASEGT. CDR3 DNA: TGTGCCAGCACCCCTGATGCCACGGAGGGCCACGAGCAGTACTTC. This encodes CASTPDATEGHEQYF.

V usage is TRBV29-1 and J usage is TRBJ2-7, with a weak D call TRBD1 (6 bases). Germline V gene sequence: CDR1 SQVTM, CDR2 ANQGSEA. This CDR3 has 13 residues. Deletions cut 6 bases from V and 4 bases from J, with 16 bases between. CDR3 sequence reads: CSVVSGTSYEQYF. In nucleotides, the CDR3 is TGCAGCGTGGTTTCCGGGACATCGTACGAGCAGTACTTC.